The present TCR beta chain was sequenced within a study of shared T cell receptors in the human thymus. V was trimmed by 5 bases and J by 2 bases, leaving 15 bases between them. Per germline, CDR1 SGHTA and CDR2 FQGTGA. The CDR3 loop spans 15 amino acids. Using immunoSEQ multiplex PCR, the repertoire was profiled, and TCRdb retains in-frame clones only, with some absent. The sample gives 500,000 to 750,000 clones, approximately 87% of which show up once; approximately 0.01% is in the top ten. These data were likewise used in another study, on human thymus T cells. That study reports: During corrective heart surgery, resections were taken, and the thymus tissue came from them. Usage of V and J genes appeared biased in thymic and blood repertoires. Thymic repertoires of unrelated individuals were reported in related research to overlap highly.

The receptor was derived from a boy in the first two years of life with a congenital heart defect. V gene TRBV7-3 combines with J gene TRBJ1-2; a possible D gene is TRBD1 (6 bases). Sequenced input: thymocytes. This CDR3 reads CASSPSTGLNYGYTF. Written as DNA, the CDR3 is TGTGCCAGCAGCCCTTCAACAGGGTTAAACTATGGCTACACCTTC.